Below, 7 T cell receptor beta chains from the same sample are listed, as sequenced in a study of T cell changes during pregnancy in multiple sclerosis. Profiled with immunoSEQ multiplex PCR; TCRdb holds only in-frame clones, not every one. The sample has roughly 38,000 clones, around 91% seen once. The sample here was CD4+ T cells from peripheral blood mononuclear cells, taken in the second trimester of pregnancy. The receptors shown here come from a female donor in good health, enrolled as a control in a pregnancy study.

This clone was counted between two and nine times. This sequence joins TRBV7-6 and TRBJ1-2; 7 bases fit TRBD1. From germline, CDR1 is SGHVS and CDR2 FNYEAQ. The CDR3 totals 15 residues. V dropped 1 base and J dropped 0; count of bases not matched to a gene: 2. The CDR3 DNA is TGTGCCAGCAGCTTAGTGACAGGGACTAACTATGGCTACACCTTC. Its translation is CASSLVTGTNYGYTF.

This chain connects TRBV5-6 to TRBJ2-5; D is possibly TRBD1 (5 bases). V gave up 2 bases and J gave up 3 bases, with 11 bases separating them. Germline CDR1 is SGHDT and CDR2 is YYEEEE. The length of the CDR3 is 14 residues. The CDR3 nucleotides are TGTGCCAGCAGCTTATTCGCAGGGAAAGAGACCCAGTACTTC. Its protein product is CASSLFAGKETQYF.

The chain combines TRBV11-1 with TRBJ2-7; D gene ambiguous. The germline V and J ends were trimmed by 1 base and 3 bases, with 7 bases remaining between them. CDR1 and CDR2 (germline): SGHAT, FQDESV (reference sequence). The length of the CDR3 is 13 residues. The CDR3 sequence: CASSLDLRYEQYF. The DNA for the CDR3 is TGTGCCAGCAGCTTAGACTTACGCTACGAGCAGTACTTC. The full variable domain, rest sourced from reference TRBV11-1 and TRBJ2-7, is EAEVAQSPRYKITEKSQAVAFWCDPISGHATLYWYRQILGQGPELLVQFQDESVVDDSQLPKDRFSAERLKGVDSTLKIQPAELGDSAMYLCASSLDLRYEQYFGPGTRLTVT.

This clone appeared a single time. V gene TRBV19 combines with J gene TRBJ1-3; 7 bases map to TRBD1. Per germline, CDR1 LNHDA and CDR2 SQIVND (reference sequence). The CDR3 loop spans 14 amino acids. Trimming cost V 10 bases and J 7 bases; bases outside gene matches: 13. CDR3 loop: CATRRDREANTIYF. The CDR3 bases are TGTGCCACACGCCGGGACAGAGAAGCGAACACCATATATTTT.

The count of this clone is one. This chain connects TRBV11-2 to TRBJ2-3, with 7 bases lining up with TRBD2. The length of the CDR3 is 15 residues. Germline assignment: CDR1 SGHAT and CDR2 FQNNGV. V shed 2 bases, J shed 1 base, and the junction held 3 bases outside the gene matches. CDR3 bases: TGTGCCAGCAGCTTAAGGGCGGGGGGCACAGATACGCAGTATTTT. This codes for CASSLRAGGTDTQYF.

The chain employs TRBV7-2 and TRBJ1-2; TRBD1 matches at 8 bases. Looked up from germline, CDR1 is SGHTA and CDR2 is FQGNSA. The ends lost 7 bases at V and 2 bases at J; junction bases unmatched: 6. CDR3 length: 14 residues. CDR3 sequence reads: CASNQGQGNYGYTF. CDR3 coding DNA: TGTGCCAGCAACCAAGGACAGGGCAACTATGGCTACACCTTC.

V and J are TRBV6-5 and TRBJ1-5, with TRBD1 as a possible D gene (6 bases). The V gene lost 0 bases and the J gene lost 3 bases, with 9 bases spanning the gap. This CDR3 comprises 15 residues. Germline V gives CDR1 MNHEY, CDR2 SVGAGI. The CDR3 bases are TGTGCCAGCAGTTACTCGGACAGCTCCAATCAGCCCCAGCATTTT. As protein: CASSYSDSSNQPQHF.